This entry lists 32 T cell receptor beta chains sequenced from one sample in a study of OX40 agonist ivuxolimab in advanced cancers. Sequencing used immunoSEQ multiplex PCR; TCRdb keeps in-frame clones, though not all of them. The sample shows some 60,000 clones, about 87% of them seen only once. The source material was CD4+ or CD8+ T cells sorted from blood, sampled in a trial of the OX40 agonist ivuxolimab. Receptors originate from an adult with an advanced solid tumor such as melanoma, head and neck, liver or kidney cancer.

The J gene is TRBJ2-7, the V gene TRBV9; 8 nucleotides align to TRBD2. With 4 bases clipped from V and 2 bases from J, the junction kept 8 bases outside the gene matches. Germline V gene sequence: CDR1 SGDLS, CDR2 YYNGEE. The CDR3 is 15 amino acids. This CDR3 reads CASSSGSSGAYEQYF. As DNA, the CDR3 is TGTGCCAGCAGCTCAGGGAGTAGCGGGGCCTACGAGCAGTACTTC.

The CDR3 DNA reads TGTGCCAGTAGCCCAAGGGGTGACTCTGGAAACACCATATATTTT. Translation: CASSPRGDSGNTIYF. This chain uses TRBV19 with TRBJ1-3; D might be TRBD1 (5 bases). Looked up from germline, CDR1 is LNHDA and CDR2 is SQIVND (reference sequence). This CDR3 spans 15 amino acids. V was trimmed by 6 bases and J by 0 bases, leaving 12 bases between them.

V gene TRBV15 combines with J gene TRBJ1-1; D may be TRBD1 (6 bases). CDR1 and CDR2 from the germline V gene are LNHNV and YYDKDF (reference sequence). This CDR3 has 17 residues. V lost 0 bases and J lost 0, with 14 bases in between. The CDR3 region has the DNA TGTGCCACCAGCAGAGATGTGGGCAGGGGTGTGAACACTGAAGCTTTCTTT. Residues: CATSRDVGRGVNTEAFF.

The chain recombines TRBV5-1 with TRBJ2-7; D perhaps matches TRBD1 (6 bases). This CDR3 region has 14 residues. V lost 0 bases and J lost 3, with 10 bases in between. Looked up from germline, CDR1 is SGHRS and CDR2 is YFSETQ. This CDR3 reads CASSLADRRYEQYF. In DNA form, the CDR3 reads TGCGCCAGCAGCTTGGCTGACAGGCGCTACGAGCAGTACTTC. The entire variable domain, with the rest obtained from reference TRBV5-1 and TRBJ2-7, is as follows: KAGVTQTPRYLIKTRGQQVTLSCSPISGHRSVSWYQQTPGQGLQFLFEYFSETQRNKGNFPGRFSGRQFSNSRSEMNVSTLELGDSALYLCASSLADRRYEQYFGPGTRLTVT.

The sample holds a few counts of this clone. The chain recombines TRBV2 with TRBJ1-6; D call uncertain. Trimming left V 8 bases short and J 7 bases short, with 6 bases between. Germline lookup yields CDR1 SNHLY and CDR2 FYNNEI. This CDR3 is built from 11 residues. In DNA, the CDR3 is TGTGCCAGCCAGTTGAATTCACCCCTCCACTTT. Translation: CASQLNSPLHF.

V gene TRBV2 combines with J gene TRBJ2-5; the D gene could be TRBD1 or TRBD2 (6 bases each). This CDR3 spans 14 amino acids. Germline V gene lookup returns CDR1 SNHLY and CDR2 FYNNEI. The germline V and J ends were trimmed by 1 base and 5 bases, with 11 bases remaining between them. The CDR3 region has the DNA TGTGCCAGCAGTGAAGAAGGGGGAGGTGAGACCCAGTACTTC. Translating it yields CASSEEGGGETQYF. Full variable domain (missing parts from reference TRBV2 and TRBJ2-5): EPEVTQTPSHQVTQMGQEVILRCVPISNHLYFYWYRQILGQKVEFLVSFYNNEISEKSEIFDDQFSVERPDGSNFTLKIRSTKLEDSAMYFCASSEEGGGETQYFGPGTRLLVL.

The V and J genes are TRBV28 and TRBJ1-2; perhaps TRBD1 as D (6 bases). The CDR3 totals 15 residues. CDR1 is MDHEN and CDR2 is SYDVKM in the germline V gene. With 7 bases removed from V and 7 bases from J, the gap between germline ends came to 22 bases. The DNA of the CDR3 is TGTGCCAGCACCTCTACCCCGGCAGGGGAAATTGGCTACACCTTC. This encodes CASTSTPAGEIGYTF.

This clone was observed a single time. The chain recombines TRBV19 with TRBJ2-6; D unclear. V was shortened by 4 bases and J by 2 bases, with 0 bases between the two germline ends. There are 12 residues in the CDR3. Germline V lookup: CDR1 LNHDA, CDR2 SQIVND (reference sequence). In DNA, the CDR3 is TGTGCCAGTAGTACTGGGGCCAACGTCCTGACTTTC. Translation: CASSTGANVLTF.

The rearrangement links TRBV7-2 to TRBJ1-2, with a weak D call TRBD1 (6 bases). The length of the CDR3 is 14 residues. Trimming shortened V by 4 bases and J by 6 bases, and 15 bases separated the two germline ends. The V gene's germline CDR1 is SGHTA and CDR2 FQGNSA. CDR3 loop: CASSSQRRGDGYTF. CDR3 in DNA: TGTGCCAGCAGCTCCCAGCGCAGGGGTGATGGCTACACCTTC.

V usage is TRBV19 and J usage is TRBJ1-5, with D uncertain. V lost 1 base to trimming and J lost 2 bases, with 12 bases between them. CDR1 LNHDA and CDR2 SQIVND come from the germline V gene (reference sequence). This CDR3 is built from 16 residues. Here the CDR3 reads CASSIGAAGGNQPQHF. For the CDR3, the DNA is TGTGCCAGTAGTATAGGGGCGGCCGGAGGCAATCAGCCCCAGCATTTT. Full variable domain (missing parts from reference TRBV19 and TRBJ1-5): DGGITQSPKYLFRKEGQNVTLSCEQNLNHDAMYWYRQDPGQGLRLIYYSQIVNDFQKGDIAEGYSVSREKKESFPLTVTSAQKNPTAFYLCASSIGAAGGNQPQHFGDGTRLSIL.

The CDR3 sequence is CATRTGGNTGELFF. DNA for the CDR3: TGTGCCACCAGGACAGGGGGTAACACCGGGGAGCTGTTTTTT. The genes are TRBV10-3 and TRBJ2-2; 10 bases agree with TRBD1. V shed 10 bases, J shed 2 bases, and the junction held 4 bases outside the gene matches. Germline V lookup: CDR1 ENHRY, CDR2 SYGVKD. CDR3 length equals 14 residues.

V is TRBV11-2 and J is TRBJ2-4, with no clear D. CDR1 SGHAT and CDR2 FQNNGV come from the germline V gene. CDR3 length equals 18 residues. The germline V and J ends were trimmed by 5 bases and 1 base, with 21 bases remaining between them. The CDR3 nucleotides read TGTGCCAGCAGCCCGAGGACGGAAACCCGCGATGCCAAAAACATTCAGTACTTC. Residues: CASSPRTETRDAKNIQYF.

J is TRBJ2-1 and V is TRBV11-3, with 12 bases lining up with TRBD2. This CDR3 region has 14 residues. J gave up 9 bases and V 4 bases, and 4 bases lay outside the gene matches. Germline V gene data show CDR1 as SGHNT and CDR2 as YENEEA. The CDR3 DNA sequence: TGTGCCAGCAGCTCTAGCGGGAGGGCCACTGAGCAGTTCTTC. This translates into CASSSSGRATEQFF.

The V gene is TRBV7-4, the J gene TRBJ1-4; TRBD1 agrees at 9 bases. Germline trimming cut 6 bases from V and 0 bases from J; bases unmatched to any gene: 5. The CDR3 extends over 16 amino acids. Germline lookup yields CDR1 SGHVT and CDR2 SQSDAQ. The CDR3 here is CASRVGQGTTNEKLFF. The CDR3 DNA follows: TGTGCCAGCAGGGTCGGACAGGGGACAACTAATGAAAAACTGTTTTTT.

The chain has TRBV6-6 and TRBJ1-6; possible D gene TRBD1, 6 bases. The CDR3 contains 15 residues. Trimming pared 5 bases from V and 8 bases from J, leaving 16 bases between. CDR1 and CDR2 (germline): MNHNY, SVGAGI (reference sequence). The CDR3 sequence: CASSGRGHEDSPLHF. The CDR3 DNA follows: TGTGCCAGCAGTGGACGGGGACATGAGGATTCACCCCTCCACTTT.

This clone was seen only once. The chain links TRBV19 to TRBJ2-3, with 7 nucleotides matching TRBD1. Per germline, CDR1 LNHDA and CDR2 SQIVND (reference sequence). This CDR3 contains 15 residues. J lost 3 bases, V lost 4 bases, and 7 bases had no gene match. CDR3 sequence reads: CASSSDRVGTDTQYF. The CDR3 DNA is TGTGCCAGTAGTAGTGACAGGGTTGGTACAGATACGCAGTATTTT.

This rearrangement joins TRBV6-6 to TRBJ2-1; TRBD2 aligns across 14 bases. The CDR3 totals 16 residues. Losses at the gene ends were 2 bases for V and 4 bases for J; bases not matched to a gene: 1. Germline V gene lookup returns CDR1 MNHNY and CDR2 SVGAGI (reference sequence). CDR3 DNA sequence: TGTGCCAGCAGTTACGGGACTAGCGGGAGATACAATGAGCAGTTCTTC. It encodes CASSYGTSGRYNEQFF.

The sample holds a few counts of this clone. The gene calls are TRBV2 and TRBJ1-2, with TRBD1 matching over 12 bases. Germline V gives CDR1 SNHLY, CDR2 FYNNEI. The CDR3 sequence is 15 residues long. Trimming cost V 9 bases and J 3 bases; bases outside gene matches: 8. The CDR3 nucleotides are TGTGCCAGTGCCGGGACAGGGGGCAAGGACTATGGCTACACCTTC. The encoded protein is CASAGTGGKDYGYTF.

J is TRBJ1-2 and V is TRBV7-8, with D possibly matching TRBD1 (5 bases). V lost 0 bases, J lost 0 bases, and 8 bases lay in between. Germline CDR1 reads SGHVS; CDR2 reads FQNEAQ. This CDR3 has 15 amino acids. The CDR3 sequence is CASSLAYRSNYGYTF. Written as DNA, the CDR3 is TGTGCCAGCAGCTTAGCGTACAGGTCTAACTATGGCTACACCTTC. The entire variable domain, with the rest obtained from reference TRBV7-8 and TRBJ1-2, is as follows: GAGVSQSPRYKVAKRGQDVALRCDPISGHVSLFWYQQALGQGPEFLTYFQNEAQLDKSGLPSDRFFAERPEGSVSTLKIQRTQQEDSAVYLCASSLAYRSNYGYTFGSGTRLTVV.

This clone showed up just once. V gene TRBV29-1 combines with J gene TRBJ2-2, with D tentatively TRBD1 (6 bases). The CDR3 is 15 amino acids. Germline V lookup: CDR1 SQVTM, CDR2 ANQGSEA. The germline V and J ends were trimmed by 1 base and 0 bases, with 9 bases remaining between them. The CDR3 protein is CSVEAQGANTGELFF. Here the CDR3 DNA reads TGCAGCGTTGAAGCACAGGGCGCGAACACCGGGGAGCTGTTTTTT.

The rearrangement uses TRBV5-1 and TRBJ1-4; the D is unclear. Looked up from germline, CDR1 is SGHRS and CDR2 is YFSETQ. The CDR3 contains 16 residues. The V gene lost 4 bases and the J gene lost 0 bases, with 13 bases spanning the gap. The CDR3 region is CASSLGLVTTNEKLFF. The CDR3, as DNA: TGCGCCAGCAGCCTGGGTTTGGTGACAACTAATGAAAAACTGTTTTTT.

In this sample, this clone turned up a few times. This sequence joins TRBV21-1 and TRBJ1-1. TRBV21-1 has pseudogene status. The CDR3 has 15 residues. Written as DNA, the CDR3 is TGTGCCAGCAGCAAAGCCATTGGGGGGAACACTGAAGCTTTCTTT. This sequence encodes CASSKAIGGNTEAFF.

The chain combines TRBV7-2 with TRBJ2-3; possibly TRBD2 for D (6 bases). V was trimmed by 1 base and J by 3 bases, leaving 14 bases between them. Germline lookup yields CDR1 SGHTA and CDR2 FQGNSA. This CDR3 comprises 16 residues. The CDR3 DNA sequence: TGTGCCAGCAGCTTAGATCTTAGCGGAGGAACAGATACGCAGTATTTT. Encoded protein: CASSLDLSGGTDTQYF.

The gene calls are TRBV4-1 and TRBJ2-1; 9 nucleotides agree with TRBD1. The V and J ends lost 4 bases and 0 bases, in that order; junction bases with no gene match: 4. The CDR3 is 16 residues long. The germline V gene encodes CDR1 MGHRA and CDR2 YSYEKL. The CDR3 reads CASSPGQGISYNEQFF. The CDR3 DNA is TGCGCCAGCAGCCCCGGACAGGGGATCTCCTACAATGAGCAGTTCTTC.

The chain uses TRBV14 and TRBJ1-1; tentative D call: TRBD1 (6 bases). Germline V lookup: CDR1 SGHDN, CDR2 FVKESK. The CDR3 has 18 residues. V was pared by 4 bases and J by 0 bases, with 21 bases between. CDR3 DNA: TGTGCCAGCAGCCCCATCCCCGGAGGGGGATTAATGAACACTGAAGCTTTCTTT. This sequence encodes CASSPIPGGGLMNTEAFF.

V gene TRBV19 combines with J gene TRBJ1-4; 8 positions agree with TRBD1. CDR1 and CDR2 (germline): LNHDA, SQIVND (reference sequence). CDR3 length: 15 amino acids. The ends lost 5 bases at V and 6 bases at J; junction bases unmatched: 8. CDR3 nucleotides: TGTGCCAGTAGTCCCAGGGGGCCTTATTATGAAAAACTGTTTTTT. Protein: CASSPRGPYYEKLFF.

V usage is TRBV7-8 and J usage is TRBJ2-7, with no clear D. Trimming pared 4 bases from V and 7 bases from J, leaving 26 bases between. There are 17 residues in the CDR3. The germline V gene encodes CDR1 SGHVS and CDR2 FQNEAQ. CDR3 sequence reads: CASSSSPAGPRGVEQYF. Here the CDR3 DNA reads TGTGCCAGCAGCTCGAGCCCAGCCGGGCCCCGCGGTGTAGAGCAGTACTTC. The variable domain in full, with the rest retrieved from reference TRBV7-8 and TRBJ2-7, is GAGVSQSPRYKVAKRGQDVALRCDPISGHVSLFWYQQALGQGPEFLTYFQNEAQLDKSGLPSDRFFAERPEGSVSTLKIQRTQQEDSAVYLCASSSSPAGPRGVEQYFGPGTRLTVT.

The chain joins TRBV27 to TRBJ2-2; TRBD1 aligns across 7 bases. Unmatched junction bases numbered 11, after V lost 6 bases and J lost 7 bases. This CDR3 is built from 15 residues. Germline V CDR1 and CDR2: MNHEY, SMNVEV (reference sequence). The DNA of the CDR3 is TGTGCCAGCAGGCCAGGGACAGTTAGTAACGGGGAGCTGTTTTTT. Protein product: CASRPGTVSNGELFF.

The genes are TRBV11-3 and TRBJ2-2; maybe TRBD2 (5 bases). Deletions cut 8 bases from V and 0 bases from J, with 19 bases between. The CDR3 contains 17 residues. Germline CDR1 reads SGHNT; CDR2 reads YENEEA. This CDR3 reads CASGKDPSRSNTGELFF. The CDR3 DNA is TGTGCCAGCGGCAAGGACCCTAGCAGATCGAACACCGGGGAGCTGTTTTTT.

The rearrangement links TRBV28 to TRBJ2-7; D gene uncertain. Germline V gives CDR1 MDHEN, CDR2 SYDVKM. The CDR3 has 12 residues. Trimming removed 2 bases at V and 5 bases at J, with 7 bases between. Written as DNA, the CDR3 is TGTGCCAGCAGTTTAAGGTTCCACGAGCAGTACTTC. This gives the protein CASSLRFHEQYF.

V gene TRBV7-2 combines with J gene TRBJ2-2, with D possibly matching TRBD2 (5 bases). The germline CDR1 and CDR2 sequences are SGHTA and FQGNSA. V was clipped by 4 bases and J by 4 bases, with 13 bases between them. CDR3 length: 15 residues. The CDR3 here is CASSSGLLVTGELFF. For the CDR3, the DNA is TGTGCCAGCAGCTCCGGACTTTTGGTCACCGGGGAGCTGTTTTTT.

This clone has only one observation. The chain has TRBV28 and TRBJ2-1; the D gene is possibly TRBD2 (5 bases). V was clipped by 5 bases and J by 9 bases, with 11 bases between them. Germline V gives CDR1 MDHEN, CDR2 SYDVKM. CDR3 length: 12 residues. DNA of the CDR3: TGTGCCAGCAGTCTGCTAGCAGGTGAGCAGTTCTTC. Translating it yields CASSLLAGEQFF. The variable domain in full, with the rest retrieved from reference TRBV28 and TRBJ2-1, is DVKVTQSSRYLVKRTGEKVFLECVQDMDHENMFWYRQDPGLGLRLIYFSYDVKMKEKGDIPEGYSVSREKKERFSLILESASTNQTSMYLCASSLLAGEQFFGPGTRLTVL.